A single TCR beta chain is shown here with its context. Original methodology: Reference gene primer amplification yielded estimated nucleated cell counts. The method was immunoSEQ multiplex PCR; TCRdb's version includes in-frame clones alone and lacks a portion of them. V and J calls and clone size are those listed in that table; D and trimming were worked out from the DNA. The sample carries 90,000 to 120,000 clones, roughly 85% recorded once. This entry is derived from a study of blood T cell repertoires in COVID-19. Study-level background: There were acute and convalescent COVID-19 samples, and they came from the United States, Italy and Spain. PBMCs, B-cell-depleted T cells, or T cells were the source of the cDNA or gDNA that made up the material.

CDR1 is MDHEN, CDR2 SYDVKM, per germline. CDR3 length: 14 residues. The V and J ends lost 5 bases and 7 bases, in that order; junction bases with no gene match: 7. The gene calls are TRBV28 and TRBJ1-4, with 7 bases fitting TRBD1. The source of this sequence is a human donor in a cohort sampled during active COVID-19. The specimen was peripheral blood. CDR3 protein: CASSDRVPSEKLFF. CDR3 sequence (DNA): TGTGCCAGCAGTGACAGGGTCCCTTCTGAAAAACTGTTTTTT.